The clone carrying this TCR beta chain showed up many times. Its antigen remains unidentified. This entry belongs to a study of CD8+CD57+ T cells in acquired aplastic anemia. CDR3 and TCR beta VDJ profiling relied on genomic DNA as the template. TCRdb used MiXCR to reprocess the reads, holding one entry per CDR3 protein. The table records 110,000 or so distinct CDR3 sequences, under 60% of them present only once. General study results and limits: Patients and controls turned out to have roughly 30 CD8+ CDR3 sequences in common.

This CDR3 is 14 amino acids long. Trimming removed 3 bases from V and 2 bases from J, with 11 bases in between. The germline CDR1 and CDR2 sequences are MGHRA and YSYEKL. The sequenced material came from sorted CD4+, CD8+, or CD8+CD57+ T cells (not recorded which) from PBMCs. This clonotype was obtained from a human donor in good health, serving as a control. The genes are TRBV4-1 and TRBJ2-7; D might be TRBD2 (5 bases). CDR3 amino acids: CASSHIATTYEQYF. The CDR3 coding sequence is TGCGCCAGCAGCCATATAGCGACTACCTACGAGCAGTACTTC.